This T cell receptor beta chain was captured in a study of shared clonotypes between healthy human individuals. Worth noting for this clone: Its antigen is not known.

Data came from immunoSEQ multiplex PCR; TCRdb stores just in-frame clones and leaves some out. This table has about 2.4 million clones, roughly 93% appearing once. Study observations and caveats: Shared clonotypes: roughly 4.7% naive CD4, 3.5% to 4% naive CD8, less than 2.5% memory CD4, 0.4% to 0.5% memory CD8.

The junction had 6 bases not matched to a gene; V was cut back by 3 bases and J by 4 bases. Germline V gene sequence: CDR1 MDHEN, CDR2 SYDVKM. This CDR3 contains 15 residues. V usage is TRBV28 and J usage is TRBJ1-5; 7 bases agree with TRBD1. This clonotype was obtained from a man aged 18 to 29 in good health. Some clones in this sample may be carry-over from other donors' samples. Sequencing was carried out using naive CD4+ T cells from PBMCs. Regarding subset: CD45RA+ positively selected. For the CDR3, the DNA is TGTGCCAGCAGTTTTGAGGGGGCCAGAAATCAGCCCCAGCATTTT. Its protein product is CASSFEGARNQPQHF.